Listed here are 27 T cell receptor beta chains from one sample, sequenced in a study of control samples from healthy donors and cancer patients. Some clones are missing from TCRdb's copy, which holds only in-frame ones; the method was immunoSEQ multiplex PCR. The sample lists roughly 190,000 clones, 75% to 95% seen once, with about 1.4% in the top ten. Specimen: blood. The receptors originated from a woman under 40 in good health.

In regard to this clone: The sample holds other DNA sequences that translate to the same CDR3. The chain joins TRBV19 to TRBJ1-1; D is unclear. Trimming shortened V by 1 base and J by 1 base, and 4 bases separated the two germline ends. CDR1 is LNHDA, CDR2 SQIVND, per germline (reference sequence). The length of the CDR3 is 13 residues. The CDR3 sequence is CASSIGQNTEAFF. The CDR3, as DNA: TGTGCCAGTAGTATAGGTCAGAACACTGAAGCTTTCTTT. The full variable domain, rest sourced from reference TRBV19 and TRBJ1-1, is DGGITQSPKYLFRKEGQNVTLSCEQNLNHDAMYWYRQDPGQGLRLIYYSQIVNDFQKGDIAEGYSVSREKKESFPLTVTSAQKNPTAFYLCASSIGQNTEAFFGQGTRLTVV.

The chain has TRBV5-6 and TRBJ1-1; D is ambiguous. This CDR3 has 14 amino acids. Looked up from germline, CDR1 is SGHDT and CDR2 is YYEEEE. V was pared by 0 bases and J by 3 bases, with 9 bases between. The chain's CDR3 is CASSLDGRDTEAFF. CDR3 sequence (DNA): TGTGCCAGCAGCTTGGATGGCCGCGACACTGAAGCTTTCTTT.

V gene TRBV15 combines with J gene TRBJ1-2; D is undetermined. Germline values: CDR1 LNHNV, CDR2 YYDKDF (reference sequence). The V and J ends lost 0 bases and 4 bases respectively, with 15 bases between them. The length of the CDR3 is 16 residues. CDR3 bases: TGTGCCACCAGCAGAGATCGGGAGAGGGAAGGCTATGGCTACACCTTC. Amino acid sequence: CATSRDREREGYGYTF. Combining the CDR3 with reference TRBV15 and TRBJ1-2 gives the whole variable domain DAMVIQNPRYQVTQFGKPVTLSCSQTLNHNVMYWYQQKSSQAPKLLFHYYDKDFNNEADTPDNFQSRRPNTSFCFLDIRSPGLGDTAMYLCATSRDREREGYGYTFGSGTRLTVV.

In DNA, the CDR3 is TGCGCCAGCAGTGCGGCAGTTAATTCACCCCTCCACTTT. Residues: CASSAAVNSPLHF. The chain joins TRBV10-1 to TRBJ1-6; D remains ambiguous. The germline gives CDR1 WNHNN, CDR2 SYGVQD (reference sequence). This CDR3 has 13 residues. The V and J ends lost 4 bases and 6 bases respectively, with 7 bases between them.

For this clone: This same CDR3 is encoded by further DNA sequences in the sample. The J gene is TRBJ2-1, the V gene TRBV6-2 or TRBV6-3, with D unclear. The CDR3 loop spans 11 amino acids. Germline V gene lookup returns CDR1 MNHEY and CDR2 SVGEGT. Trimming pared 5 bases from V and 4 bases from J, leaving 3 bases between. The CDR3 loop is CASSLYNEQFF. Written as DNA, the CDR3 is TGTGCCAGCAGTCTATACAATGAGCAGTTCTTC.

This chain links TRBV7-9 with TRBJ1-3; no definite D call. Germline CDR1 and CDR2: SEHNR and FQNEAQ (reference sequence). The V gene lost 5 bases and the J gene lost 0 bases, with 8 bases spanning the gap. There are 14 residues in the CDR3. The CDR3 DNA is TGTGCCAGCAGCGAGCTAACCTCTGGAAACACCATATATTTT. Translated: CASSELTSGNTIYF.

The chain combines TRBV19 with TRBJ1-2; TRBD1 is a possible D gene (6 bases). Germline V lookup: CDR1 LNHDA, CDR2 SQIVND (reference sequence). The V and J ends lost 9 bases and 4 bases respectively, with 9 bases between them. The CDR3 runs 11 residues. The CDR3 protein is CARTGLYGYTF. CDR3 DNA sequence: TGTGCCAGGACAGGTCTCTATGGCTACACCTTC.

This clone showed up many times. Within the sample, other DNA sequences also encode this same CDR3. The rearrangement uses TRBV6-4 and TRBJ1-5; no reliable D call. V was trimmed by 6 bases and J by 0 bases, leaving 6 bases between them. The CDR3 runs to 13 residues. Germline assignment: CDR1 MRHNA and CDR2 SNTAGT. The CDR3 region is CASSDGSNQPQHF. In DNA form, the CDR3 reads TGTGCCAGCAGCGACGGTAGCAATCAGCCCCAGCATTTT.

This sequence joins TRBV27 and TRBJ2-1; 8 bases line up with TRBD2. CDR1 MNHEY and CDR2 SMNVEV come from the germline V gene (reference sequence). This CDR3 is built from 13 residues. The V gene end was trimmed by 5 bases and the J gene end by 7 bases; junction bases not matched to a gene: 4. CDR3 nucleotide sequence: TGTGCCAGCAGTCCCGGGAGGGGTAATGAGCAGTTCTTC. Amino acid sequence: CASSPGRGNEQFF.

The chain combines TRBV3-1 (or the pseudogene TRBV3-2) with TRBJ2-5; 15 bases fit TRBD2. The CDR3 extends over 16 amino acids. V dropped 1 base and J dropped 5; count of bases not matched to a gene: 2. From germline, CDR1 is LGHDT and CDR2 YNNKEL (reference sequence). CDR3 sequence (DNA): TGTGCCAGCAGCCAAGGGACTAGCGGGGGGGCCGAGACCCAGTACTTC. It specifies CASSQGTSGGAETQYF.

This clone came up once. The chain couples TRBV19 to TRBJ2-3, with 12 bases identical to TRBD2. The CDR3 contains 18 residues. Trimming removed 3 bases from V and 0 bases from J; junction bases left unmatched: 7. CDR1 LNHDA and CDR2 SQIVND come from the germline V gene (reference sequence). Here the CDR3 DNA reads TGTGCCAGTAGTATTGGGCTAGCGGGGGGGCCTAGCACAGATACGCAGTATTTT. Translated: CASSIGLAGGPSTDTQYF. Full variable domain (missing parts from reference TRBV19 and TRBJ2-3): DGGITQSPKYLFRKEGQNVTLSCEQNLNHDAMYWYRQDPGQGLRLIYYSQIVNDFQKGDIAEGYSVSREKKESFPLTVTSAQKNPTAFYLCASSIGLAGGPSTDTQYFGPGTRLTVL.

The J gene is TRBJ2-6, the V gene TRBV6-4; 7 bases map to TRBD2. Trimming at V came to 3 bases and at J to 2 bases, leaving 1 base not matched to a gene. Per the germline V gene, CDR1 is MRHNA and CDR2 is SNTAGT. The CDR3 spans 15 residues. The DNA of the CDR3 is TGTGCCAGCAGTGAAGGGAGGGCTGGGGCCAACGTCCTGACTTTC. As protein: CASSEGRAGANVLTF.

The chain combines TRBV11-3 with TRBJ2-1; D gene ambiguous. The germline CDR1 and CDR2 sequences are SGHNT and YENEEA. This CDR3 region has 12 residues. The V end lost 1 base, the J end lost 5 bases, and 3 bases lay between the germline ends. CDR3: CASSLGDNEQFF. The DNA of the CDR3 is TGTGCCAGCAGCTTAGGGGACAATGAGCAGTTCTTC.

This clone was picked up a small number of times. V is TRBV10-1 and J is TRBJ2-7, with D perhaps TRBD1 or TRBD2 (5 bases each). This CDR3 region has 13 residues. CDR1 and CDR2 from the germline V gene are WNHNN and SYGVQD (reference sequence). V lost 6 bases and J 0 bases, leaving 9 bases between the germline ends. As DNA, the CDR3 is TGCGCCAGCAGCGGGACCCACTCCTACGAGCAGTACTTC. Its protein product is CASSGTHSYEQYF.

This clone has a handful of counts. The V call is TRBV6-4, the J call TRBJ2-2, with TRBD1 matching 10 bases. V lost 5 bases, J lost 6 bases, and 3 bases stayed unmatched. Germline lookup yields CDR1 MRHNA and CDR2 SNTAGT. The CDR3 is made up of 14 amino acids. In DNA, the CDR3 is TGTGCCAGCAGTCCGGGACAGGGGCCCGGGGAGCTGTTTTTT. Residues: CASSPGQGPGELFF.

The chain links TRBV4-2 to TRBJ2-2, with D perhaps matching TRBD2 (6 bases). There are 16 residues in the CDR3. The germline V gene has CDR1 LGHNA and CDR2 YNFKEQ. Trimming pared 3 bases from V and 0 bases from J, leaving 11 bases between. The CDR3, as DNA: TGTGCCAGCAGCCACACCGGGACTCCGAACACCGGGGAGCTGTTTTTT. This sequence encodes CASSHTGTPNTGELFF.

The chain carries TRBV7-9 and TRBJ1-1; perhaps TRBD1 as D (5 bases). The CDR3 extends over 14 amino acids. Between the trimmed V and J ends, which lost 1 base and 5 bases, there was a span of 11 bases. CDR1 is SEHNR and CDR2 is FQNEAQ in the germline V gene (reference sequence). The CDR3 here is CASSLDGRGTEAFF. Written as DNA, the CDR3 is TGTGCCAGCAGCTTAGATGGGAGGGGAACTGAAGCTTTCTTT.

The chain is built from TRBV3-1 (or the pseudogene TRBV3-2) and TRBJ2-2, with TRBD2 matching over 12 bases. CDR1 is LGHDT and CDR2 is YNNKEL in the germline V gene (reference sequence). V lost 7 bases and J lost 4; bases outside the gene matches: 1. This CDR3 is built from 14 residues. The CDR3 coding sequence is TGTGCCAGCAAGGGACTAGCGGGCACCGGGGAGCTGTTTTTT. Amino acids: CASKGLAGTGELFF.

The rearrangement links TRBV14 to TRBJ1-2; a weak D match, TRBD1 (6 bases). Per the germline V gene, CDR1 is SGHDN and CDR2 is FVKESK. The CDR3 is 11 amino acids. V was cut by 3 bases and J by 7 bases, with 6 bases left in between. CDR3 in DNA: TGTGCCAGCAGCCAGGGGGCTGGCTACACCTTC. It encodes CASSQGAGYTF.

The CDR3, as DNA: TGTGCCAGCAGCTTAGCTAGCCACAATGAGCAGTTCTTC. Translated, it gives CASSLASHNEQFF. The chain is built from TRBV7-9 and TRBJ2-1; D gene ambiguous. Per the germline V gene, CDR1 is SEHNR and CDR2 is FQNEAQ (reference sequence). With 0 bases removed from V and 5 bases from J, the gap between germline ends came to 5 bases. The CDR3 spans 13 residues.

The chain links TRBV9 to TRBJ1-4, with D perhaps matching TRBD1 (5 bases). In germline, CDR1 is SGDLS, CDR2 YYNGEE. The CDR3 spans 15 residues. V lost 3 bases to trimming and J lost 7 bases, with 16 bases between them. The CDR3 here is CASSEIVGAGEKLFF. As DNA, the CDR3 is TGTGCCAGCAGCGAGATAGTAGGGGCGGGTGAAAAACTGTTTTTT.

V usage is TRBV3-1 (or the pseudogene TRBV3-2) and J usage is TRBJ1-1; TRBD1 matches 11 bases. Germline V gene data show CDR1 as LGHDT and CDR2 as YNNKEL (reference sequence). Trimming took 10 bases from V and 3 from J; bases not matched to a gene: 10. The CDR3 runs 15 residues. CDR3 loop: CATTGTGGGDTEAFF. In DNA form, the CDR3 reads TGTGCCACCACCGGGACAGGGGGAGGTGACACTGAAGCTTTCTTT.

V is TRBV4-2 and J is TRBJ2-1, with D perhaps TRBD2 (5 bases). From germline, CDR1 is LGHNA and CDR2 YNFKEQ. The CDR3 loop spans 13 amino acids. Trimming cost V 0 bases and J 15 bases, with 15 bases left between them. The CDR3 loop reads CASSQDSEAGGFF. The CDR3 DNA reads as TGTGCCAGCAGCCAAGATTCGGAGGCAGGAGGGTTCTTC.

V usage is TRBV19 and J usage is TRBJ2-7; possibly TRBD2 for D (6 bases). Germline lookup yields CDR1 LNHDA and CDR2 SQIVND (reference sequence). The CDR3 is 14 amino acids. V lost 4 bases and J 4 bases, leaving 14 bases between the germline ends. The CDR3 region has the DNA TGTGCCAGTAGTACGGGGGACCCATTTTACGAGCAGTACTTC. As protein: CASSTGDPFYEQYF.

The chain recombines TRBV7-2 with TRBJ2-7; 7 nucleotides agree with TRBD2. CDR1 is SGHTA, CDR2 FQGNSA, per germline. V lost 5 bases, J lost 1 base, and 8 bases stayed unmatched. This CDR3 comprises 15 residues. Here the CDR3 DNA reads TGTGCCAGCAGCACTACTAGCGTCTTATCCTACGAGCAGTACTTC. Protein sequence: CASSTTSVLSYEQYF.

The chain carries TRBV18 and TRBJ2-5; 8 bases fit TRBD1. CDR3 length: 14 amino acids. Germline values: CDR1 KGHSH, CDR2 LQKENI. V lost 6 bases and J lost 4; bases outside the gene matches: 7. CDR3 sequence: CASSPSGGRETQYF. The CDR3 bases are TGTGCCAGCTCCCCGTCAGGGGGCCGAGAGACCCAGTACTTC.

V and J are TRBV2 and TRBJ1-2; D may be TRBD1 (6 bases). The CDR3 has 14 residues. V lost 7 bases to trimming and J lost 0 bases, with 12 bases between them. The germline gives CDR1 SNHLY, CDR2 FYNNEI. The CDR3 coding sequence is TGTGCCAGCACCCGACAGGTGGCTAACTATGGCTACACCTTC. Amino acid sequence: CASTRQVANYGYTF.